This T cell receptor beta chain was observed in a study of blood T cell repertoires in COVID-19. Study summary: The origin of the acute and convalescent COVID-19 samples was the United States, Italy and Spain. PBMCs, B-cell-depleted T cells, or T cells were the source of the cDNA or gDNA that made up the material.

Each participant's cohort was designated according to participant-reported clinical history. The J segment lost 6 bases and the V segment lost 9 bases, leaving 10 bases of the junction unmatched. Germline loops: CDR1 MRHNA, CDR2 SNTAGT. The CDR3 has 14 residues. Assay: immunoSEQ multiplex PCR; the TCRdb copy retains only in-frame clones and omits some. Of roughly 500,000 clones in the sample, approximately 87% were seen once. The clonotype comes from a woman between 40 and 55 years old who had recovered from COVID-19. This chain links TRBV6-4 with TRBJ2-3; 9 bases are a match to TRBD1. The sample was PBMCs or T cells enriched from blood (not recorded which). CDR3 DNA sequence: TGTGCCAGTAAACAGGGGGCCCGGGAGGATACGCAGTATTTT. It translates to CASKQGAREDTQYF.